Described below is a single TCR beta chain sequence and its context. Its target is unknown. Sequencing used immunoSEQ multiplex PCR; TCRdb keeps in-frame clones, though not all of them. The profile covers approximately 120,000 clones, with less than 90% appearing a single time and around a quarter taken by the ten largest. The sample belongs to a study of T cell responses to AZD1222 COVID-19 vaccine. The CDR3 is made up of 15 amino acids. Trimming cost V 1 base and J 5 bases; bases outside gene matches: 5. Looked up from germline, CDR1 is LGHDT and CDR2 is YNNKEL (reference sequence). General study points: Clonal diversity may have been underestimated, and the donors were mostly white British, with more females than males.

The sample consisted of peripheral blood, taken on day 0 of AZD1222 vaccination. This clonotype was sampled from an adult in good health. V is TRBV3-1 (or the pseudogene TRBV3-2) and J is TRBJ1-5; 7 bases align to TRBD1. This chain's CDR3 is CASSQGRGTHQPQHF. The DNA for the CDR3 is TGTGCCAGCAGCCAAGGCAGGGGGACCCATCAGCCCCAGCATTTT.